This passage covers 14 T cell receptor beta chains from one sample sequenced in a study of shared clonotypes between healthy human individuals. The method was immunoSEQ multiplex PCR; TCRdb's version includes in-frame clones alone and lacks a portion of them. The profile shows roughly 680,000 clones, just under 75% of them singletons. Sequencing input: memory CD4+ T cells sorted from blood. As to subset: CD45RA-negative fraction. The receptors originated from a woman between 25 and 40 years old in good health.

The V gene is TRBV5-1, the J gene TRBJ2-1, with 15 bases that match TRBD2. The junction had 2 bases not matched to a gene; V was cut back by 3 bases and J by 7 bases. Germline CDR1 is SGHRS and CDR2 is YFSETQ. The CDR3 runs to 15 residues. The CDR3 DNA reads TGCGCCAGCAGCTGGGGACTAGCGGGAGGTAATGAGCAGTTCTTC. This encodes CASSWGLAGGNEQFF.

V is TRBV28 and J is TRBJ1-2, with a weak D call TRBD1 (5 bases). The CDR3 is 12 amino acids. The V gene's germline CDR1 is MDHEN and CDR2 SYDVKM. Trimming took 7 bases from V and 5 from J, leaving 11 bases between them. The CDR3 loop reads CASTSGGYGYTF. In DNA form, the CDR3 reads TGTGCCAGCACTAGCGGGGGGTATGGCTACACCTTC.

The chain links TRBV11-3 to TRBJ2-3; tentative D call: TRBD1 (5 bases). Germline CDR1 reads SGHNT; CDR2 reads YENEEA. V was trimmed by 2 bases and J by 0 bases, leaving 9 bases between them. There are 15 residues in the CDR3. As DNA, the CDR3 is TGTGCCAGCAGCTTAAGGGCAGGGAGCACAGATACGCAGTATTTT. It specifies CASSLRAGSTDTQYF. The variable domain in full, with the rest retrieved from reference TRBV11-3 and TRBJ2-3, is EAGVVQSPRYKIIEKKQPVAFWCNPISGHNTLYWYLQNLGQGPELLIRYENEEAVDDSQLPKDRFSAERLKGVDSTLKIQPAELGDSAVYLCASSLRAGSTDTQYFGPGTRLTVL.

This chain's CDR3 is CASSPRLPGQGEKLFF. The CDR3 DNA sequence: TGTGCCAGCAGCCCCCGTCTCCCGGGACAGGGGGAAAAACTGTTTTTT. The genes are TRBV9 and TRBJ1-4; 10 nucleotides match TRBD1. Unmatched junction bases numbered 11, after V lost 4 bases and J lost 8 bases. Germline-derived CDR1 and CDR2 are SGDLS and YYNGEE. This CDR3 comprises 16 residues.

This rearrangement joins TRBV10-2 to TRBJ2-7; D uncertain. With 3 bases removed from V and 4 bases from J, the gap between germline ends came to 7 bases. In germline, CDR1 is WSHSY, CDR2 SAAADI. The CDR3 loop spans 12 amino acids. The CDR3 DNA sequence: TGCGCCAGCAGTGATTTCAATTACGAGCAGTACTTC. Translated: CASSDFNYEQYF.

The genes are TRBV4-1 and TRBJ2-3; 9 bases are shared with TRBD2. V was clipped by 1 base and J by 5 bases; unmatched bases: 10. Germline assignment: CDR1 MGHRA and CDR2 YSYEKL. The CDR3 spans 17 residues. The CDR3 coding sequence is TGCGCCAGCAGCCAAGTTGTGGCGGGAGGGCCGTTAGATACGCAGTATTTT. Encoded protein: CASSQVVAGGPLDTQYF.

There are a few counts of this clone. V usage is TRBV6-4 and J usage is TRBJ2-2, with D tentatively TRBD1 (5 bases). This CDR3 spans 14 amino acids. V gave up 6 bases and J gave up 6 bases, with 14 bases separating them. Looked up from germline, CDR1 is MRHNA and CDR2 is SNTAGT. The CDR3 protein is CASRGTGNSGELFF. CDR3 DNA: TGTGCCAGCAGAGGCACAGGAAATTCCGGGGAGCTGTTTTTT.

This clone came up a few times. The V and J genes are TRBV5-6 and TRBJ1-5, with 8 bases identical to TRBD1. V lost 0 bases and J lost 2; bases outside the gene matches: 4. Germline V gene data show CDR1 as SGHDT and CDR2 as YYEEEE. The CDR3 consists of 16 residues. CDR3 region: CASSLGATGGNQPQHF. CDR3 nucleotides: TGTGCCAGCAGCTTGGGGGCGACAGGGGGCAATCAGCCCCAGCATTTT. The full variable domain, in which reference TRBV5-6 and TRBJ1-5 provide the parts outside the CDR3, is DAGVTQSPTHLIKTRGQQVTLRCSPKSGHDTVSWYQQALGQGPQFIFQYYEEEERQRGNFPDRFSGHQFPNYSSELNVNALLLGDSALYLCASSLGATGGNQPQHFGDGTRLSIL.

The chain employs TRBV2 and TRBJ1-5; D is possibly TRBD1 (5 bases). V shed 1 base and J shed 7 bases, with 11 bases lying between them. From germline, CDR1 is SNHLY and CDR2 FYNNEI. CDR3 length: 14 amino acids. CDR3 bases: TGTGCCAGCAGTGAAGGCAGGGCGGGACAGCCCCAGCATTTT. Its translation: CASSEGRAGQPQHF.

This clone was found once. The V call is TRBV28, the J call TRBJ2-2; D might be TRBD1 (6 bases). Germline CDR1 MDHEN, CDR2 SYDVKM. The V gene lost 8 bases and the J gene lost 0 bases, with 19 bases spanning the gap. This CDR3 has 17 residues. The CDR3 region is CASLWAGAHANTGELFF. In DNA, the CDR3 is TGTGCCAGCCTATGGGCAGGGGCTCACGCGAACACCGGGGAGCTGTTTTTT.

The DNA of the CDR3 is TGTGCCAGTAGAAGGGCCCAACCCCCAGATACGCAGTATTTT. Its protein is CASRRAQPPDTQYF. This rearrangement joins TRBV19 to TRBJ2-3; D uncertain. The V gene lost 6 bases and the J gene lost 4 bases, with 14 bases spanning the gap. Germline CDR1 and CDR2: LNHDA and SQIVND (reference sequence). The CDR3 totals 14 residues.

This clone has only one observation. The chain uses TRBV30 and TRBJ2-2; D gene unclear. Looked up from germline, CDR1 is GTSNPN and CDR2 is SVGIG (reference sequence). Between the trimmed V and J ends, which lost 0 bases and 1 base, there was a span of 6 bases. This CDR3 comprises 14 residues. The chain's CDR3 is CAWSVQQNTGELFF. The CDR3 coding sequence is TGTGCCTGGAGTGTACAACAGAACACCGGGGAGCTGTTTTTT.

This chain links TRBV5-1 with TRBJ2-5, with 8 nucleotides matching TRBD1. Trimming at V came to 0 bases and at J to 4 bases, leaving 2 bases not matched to a gene. The CDR3 is 14 amino acids. The germline CDR1 and CDR2 sequences are SGHRS and YFSETQ. CDR3 nucleotide sequence: TGCGCCAGCAGCTTGGCCGGACAGGGAGAGACCCAGTACTTC. Translated: CASSLAGQGETQYF.

This chain joins TRBV10-3 and TRBJ2-5, with D possibly matching TRBD2 (5 bases). CDR1 and CDR2 (germline): ENHRY, SYGVKD. The V end was cut by 3 bases, the J end by 4 bases, with 15 bases between. The CDR3 runs 15 residues. The CDR3 DNA reads TGTGCCATCAGTGATACTAGTTTGGGTGCAGAGACCCAGTACTTC. This translates into CAISDTSLGAETQYF.